The 11 T cell receptor beta chains given below trace back to one sample, sequenced in a study of blood T cells in healthy people across ages. It was with a sample-barcoded 5' primer and a J-beta primer mix that a second PCR of roughly 6 to 12 cycles was run. TCRdb itself ran the 5' RACE reads through MiXCR, one entry per CDR3 protein. Among almost 1 million distinct CDR3 sequences, roughly 51% were seen once, and the ten largest hold about 22%. Sequenced material: blood. The source is a woman aged 55-70 years in good health.

This clonotype appeared a few times. The chain employs TRBV6-1 and TRBJ1-5; D is perhaps TRBD1 (6 bases). Germline-derived CDR1 and CDR2 are MNHNS and SASEGT. Trimming shortened V by 2 bases and J by 8 bases, and 16 bases separated the two germline ends. This CDR3 region has 15 residues. The CDR3 DNA reads TGTGCCAGCAGTGAACAGGGAACAGGGTTGGAGCCCCAGCATTTT. This gives the protein CASSEQGTGLEPQHF.

In the case of this clonotype: At one boundary the junction diverges from the germline segment, which might be a read error. V gene TRBV7-9 combines with J gene TRBJ2-7; D perhaps matches TRBD2 (5 bases). The CDR3 runs 14 residues. Germline lookup yields CDR1 SEHNR and CDR2 FQNEAQ (reference sequence). CDR3 DNA sequence: TGTGCCGGCAGCTTAAGCGGCCGATCCAACGAGCAGTACTTC. Amino acids: CAGSLSGRSNEQYF.

The V call is TRBV12-3 or TRBV12-4, the J call TRBJ1-5; no firm D call. There are 14 residues in the CDR3. V was trimmed by 2 bases and J by 3 bases, leaving 8 bases between them. The CDR3 reads CASSLLGFNQPQHF. The DNA of the CDR3 is TGTGCCAGCAGTTTATTGGGCTTCAATCAGCCCCAGCATTTT.

This clonotype was counted between two and nine times. V usage is TRBV28 and J usage is TRBJ2-7; 10 positions agree with TRBD1. J gave up 0 bases and V 7 bases, and 9 bases lay outside the gene matches. The CDR3 totals 16 residues. The V gene's germline CDR1 is MDHEN and CDR2 SYDVKM. CDR3 sequence: CASTYGTGVSSYEQYF. Written as DNA, the CDR3 is TGTGCCAGCACTTACGGGACAGGGGTGAGCTCCTACGAGCAGTACTTC.

This chain links TRBV15 with TRBJ2-6; tentative D call: TRBD1 (5 bases). Trimming pared 1 base from V and 0 bases from J, leaving 13 bases between. The CDR3 has 18 amino acids. Germline CDR1 reads LNHNV; CDR2 reads YYDKDF (reference sequence). The CDR3 here is CATSRARGGRSGANVLTF. CDR3 DNA sequence: TGTGCCACCAGCAGAGCAAGGGGCGGACGCTCTGGGGCCAACGTCCTGACTTTC. Full variable domain (missing parts from reference TRBV15 and TRBJ2-6): DAMVIQNPRYQVTQFGKPVTLSCSQTLNHNVMYWYQQKSSQAPKLLFHYYDKDFNNEADTPDNFQSRRPNTSFCFLDIRSPGLGDTAMYLCATSRARGGRSGANVLTFGAGSRLTVL.

This clonotype was observed a handful of times. The chain combines TRBV20-1 with TRBJ2-7, with 10 bases aligning to TRBD1. Trimming at V came to 2 bases and at J to 2 bases, leaving 21 bases not matched to a gene. CDR3 length equals 20 residues. Looked up from germline, CDR1 is DFQATT and CDR2 is SNEGSKA (reference sequence). DNA for the CDR3: TGCAGTGCTAGAAACACGATCCGGGACAGGGGCTTCAATTCCCCCTACGAGCAGTACTTC. It is translated as CSARNTIRDRGFNSPYEQYF.

The chain recombines TRBV2 with TRBJ1-1, with a weak D call TRBD1 (6 bases). Germline-derived CDR1 and CDR2 are SNHLY and FYNNEI. This CDR3 has 14 residues. Trimming stripped 2 bases from V and 3 bases from J, with 10 bases between. The CDR3 region is CASSENRAYTEAFF. CDR3 nucleotides: TGTGCCAGCAGTGAAAACAGGGCTTACACTGAAGCTTTCTTT.

In its sample, this clonotype was seen once. The rearrangement joins TRBV12-3 or TRBV12-4 to TRBJ2-1; D call uncertain. The CDR3 is 14 amino acids. V was cut by 2 bases and J by 7 bases, with 12 bases left in between. As DNA, the CDR3 is TGTGCCAGCAGTTTACCGCCCGGAATTAATGAGCAGTTCTTC. Translated: CASSLPPGINEQFF.

The rearrangement links TRBV20-1 to TRBJ2-1, with 7 bases lining up with TRBD2. The V segment lost 0 bases and the J segment 0 bases; nucleotides outside the gene matches: 5. Germline loops: CDR1 DFQATT, CDR2 SNEGSKA (reference sequence). CDR3 length equals 16 residues. This CDR3 reads CSARDRDYPSYNEQFF. CDR3 bases: TGCAGTGCTAGAGATCGGGACTACCCCTCCTACAATGAGCAGTTCTTC.

This clonotype was seen a handful of times. The chain links TRBV5-5 to TRBJ2-3; D perhaps matches TRBD2 (6 bases). Deletions cut 1 base from V and 2 bases from J, with 11 bases between. Looked up from germline, CDR1 is SGHKS and CDR2 is YYEKEE (reference sequence). The CDR3 covers 15 residues. CDR3 amino acids: CASSLSLASTDTQYF. CDR3 bases: TGTGCCAGCAGCTTGAGTCTAGCGTCCACAGATACGCAGTATTTT.

This clonotype was detected only a few times. The genes are TRBV4-1 and TRBJ1-6; no reliable D call. Between the trimmed V and J ends, which lost 0 bases and 4 bases, there was a span of 16 bases. CDR3 size: 18 residues. Looked up from germline, CDR1 is MGHRA and CDR2 is YSYEKL. The CDR3, as DNA: TGCGCCAGCAGCCAAGATACCCCCCGGCCGGGGTATAATTCACCCCTCCACTTT. Protein product: CASSQDTPRPGYNSPLHF.